The next 3 T cell receptor beta chains were all read from a single sample in a study of T cell repertoires in cytomegalovirus infection. MiXCR, applied by TCRdb to the reads, yields one record per CDR3 protein. The repertoire consists of 75,000 to 100,000 distinct CDR3 sequences, with about half occurring once and the leading ten covering approximately 93%. The antigens these receptors bind are not known. This material consisted of CD8+ T cells from cultured PBMCs, taken from culture after CMV antigen stimulation. These receptors came from a human donor in good health (CMV status not recorded). Some clones in this sample may be carry-over from other donors' samples.

This clonotype appeared once. This chain links TRBV4-1 with TRBJ2-2; D is ambiguous. Germline V gene data show CDR1 as MGHRA and CDR2 as YSYEKL. The CDR3 is 12 residues long. The V end lost 3 bases, the J end lost 5 bases, and 4 bases lay between the germline ends. The CDR3 protein is CASSHFTGELFF. CDR3 nucleotides: TGCGCCAGCAGCCACTTTACCGGGGAGCTGTTTTTT.

This clonotype was picked up a small number of times. CDR3 loop: CASSQDPSGAYNEQFF. The CDR3 region has the DNA TGCGCCAGCAGCCAAGATCCTAGCGGGGCCTACAATGAGCAGTTCTTC. The V gene is TRBV4-1, the J gene TRBJ2-1; 9 bases line up with TRBD2. This CDR3 has 16 amino acids. The germline V gene has CDR1 MGHRA and CDR2 YSYEKL. With V trimmed by 0 bases and J by 2 bases, 2 bases remained unmatched.

This clonotype was found a few times. The rearrangement uses TRBV12-3 or TRBV12-4 and TRBJ1-4, with D uncertain. The V gene lost 2 bases and the J gene lost 0 bases, with 4 bases spanning the gap. The CDR3 has 14 residues. Written as DNA, the CDR3 is TGTGCCAGCAGTTTAAAAGCAACTAATGAAAAACTGTTTTTT. It translates to CASSLKATNEKLFF.